The 5 T cell receptor beta chains in this list originate from one sample, sequenced in a study of cytomegalovirus exposure and HLA in healthy donors. PCR employed 60 Vbeta and 13 Jbeta primers. Data came from immunoSEQ multiplex PCR; TCRdb stores just in-frame clones and leaves some out. This table holds about 140,000 clones. Sequencing was performed on PBMCs. All receptors come from a woman aged 18-30 years in good health and CMV-seronegative.

The V call is TRBV28, the J call TRBJ2-7; 8 nucleotides line up with TRBD1. The germline V gene has CDR1 MDHEN and CDR2 SYDVKM. The length of the CDR3 is 16 residues. J was trimmed by 4 bases and V by 3 bases; bases with no gene match: 11. CDR3 loop: CASSLIAGGVTYEQYF. CDR3 nucleotides: TGTGCCAGCAGTTTGATAGCAGGGGGCGTTACTTACGAGCAGTACTTC.

This chain joins TRBV18 and TRBJ1-1, with TRBD1 matching over 7 bases. V was pared by 3 bases and J by 0 bases, with 7 bases of the junction left unmatched. Germline V gene lookup returns CDR1 KGHSH and CDR2 LQKENI. This CDR3 spans 16 amino acids. The CDR3 nucleotides are TGTGCCAGCTCACCTCCGGGACAGCGTATGAACACTGAAGCTTTCTTT. This sequence encodes CASSPPGQRMNTEAFF.

The genes are TRBV2 and TRBJ2-1; D perhaps matches TRBD1 (5 bases). Germline V CDR1 and CDR2: SNHLY, FYNNEI. Trimming left V 6 bases short and J 15 bases short, with 21 bases between. The CDR3 contains 13 residues. CDR3 sequence reads: CASRYTGYVGWFF. DNA for the CDR3: TGTGCCAGCAGGTATACAGGTTACGTAGGTTGGTTCTTC.

The gene calls are TRBV5-1 and TRBJ2-1; 9 positions match TRBD2. The CDR3 has 15 residues. Germline CDR1 SGHRS, CDR2 YFSETQ. V shed 5 bases, J shed 7 bases, and the junction held 10 bases outside the gene matches. CDR3 in DNA: TGCGCCAGCAGGAGGACGCTAGCGGGAAAGAATGAGCAGTTCTTC. Translated: CASRRTLAGKNEQFF.

The V call is TRBV2, the J call TRBJ1-2, with a tentative D call TRBD1 (6 bases). Germline CDR1 SNHLY, CDR2 FYNNEI. V lost 2 bases to trimming and J lost 8 bases, with 15 bases between them. The CDR3 consists of 14 residues. CDR3 region: CASSESGAPDGYTF. The CDR3 bases are TGTGCCAGCAGTGAATCAGGGGCCCCGGACGGCTACACCTTC.